This TCR beta chain was retrieved from a study of blood T cell repertoires in COVID-19. Whole-study context: Material from acute and convalescent COVID-19 was sourced from the United States, Italy and Spain.

V shed 6 bases and J 6 bases; nucleotides not matched to a gene: 11. CDR3 length: 16 amino acids. The germline V gene encodes CDR1 LNHDA and CDR2 SQIVND (reference sequence). In terms of age and location, participants ranged from about 18 to 95 years and lived in about two dozen US areas. In assigning cohorts, the study relied on participant-reported clinical history. Original methodology: Estimation of nucleated cell counts was performed using reference gene primer amplification. This table comes from immunoSEQ multiplex PCR, and its TCRdb copy is limited to in-frame clones, with some not included. The DNA was the basis for D and trimming; V, J and clone size are from that table. The data contain roughly 180,000 clones, more than 70% of them singletons.

The genes are TRBV19 and TRBJ2-2; TRBD1 aligns across 9 bases. The sample consisted of PBMCs or T cells enriched from blood (not recorded which). The receptor comes from a woman between 45 and 60 years old in a cohort exposed to, infected with or recovered from COVID-19 (not recorded which). The CDR3 DNA reads as TGTGCCAGTAGCACCACCGAAGACAGGGGGTCCGGGGAGCTGTTTTTT. Protein: CASSTTEDRGSGELFF. Using reference TRBV19 and TRBJ2-2 for the parts outside the CDR3, the full variable domain is DGGITQSPKYLFRKEGQNVTLSCEQNLNHDAMYWYRQDPGQGLRLIYYSQIVNDFQKGDIAEGYSVSREKKESFPLTVTSAQKNPTAFYLCASSTTEDRGSGELFFGEGSRLTVL.